This T cell receptor beta chain was identified in a study of CD8+ T cells in alopecia areata. cDNA reverse transcribed from extracted RNA served as the sequencing template. The data were produced by immunoSEQ multiplex PCR, yet TCRdb's version contains in-frame clones alone and is incomplete. This sample comprises more than 90,000 clones, none seen once only. This clone was found a few times. Gene names and germline match the mouse. The read falls 4 residues short of the CDR3 end, and the missing part is taken from the germline J gene. Germline assignment: CDR1 NNHDY and CDR2 SYVADS. This CDR3 comprises 14 residues.

V and J are TRBV13-3 and TRBJ2-7; 10 nucleotides match TRBD2. The clonotype comes from a C3H/HeJ mouse with alopecia areata. For the strain, the MHC haplotype given is H2-k. Specimen: lesional skin. The CDR3 DNA, read in part, is TGTGCCAGCAGTGATACGACTGGGGGGAAT. Protein product: CASSDTTGGN. The whole CDR3 sequence reads CASSDTTGGNEQYF.